This T cell receptor (beta chain) was obtained from a study of breast tumors, draining lymph nodes, adjacent tissues. This clonotype has more than one count but fewer than ten. Being one base from a much bigger clone, this may be a read error. CDR3 length: 17 residues. The V gene end was trimmed by 3 bases and the J gene end by 5 bases; junction bases not matched to a gene: 14. In germline, CDR1 is SGDLS, CDR2 YYNGEE. Each CDR3 protein is one row after TCRdb ran MiXCR on the multiplex PCR reads. This table has around 43,000 distinct CDR3 sequences, 23% appearing once. The rearrangement joins TRBV9 to TRBJ2-5, with TRBD1 identical over 9 bases. This clonotype was sampled from a female donor with breast cancer. Some clones in this sample may be carry-over from other donors' samples. Material for sequencing was breast tumor tissue. The CDR3 DNA sequence: TGTGCCAGCAGCGCGGCACAGGGGGCGGTTTCGGGCGAGACCCAGTACTTC. The encoded protein is CASSAAQGAVSGETQYF.